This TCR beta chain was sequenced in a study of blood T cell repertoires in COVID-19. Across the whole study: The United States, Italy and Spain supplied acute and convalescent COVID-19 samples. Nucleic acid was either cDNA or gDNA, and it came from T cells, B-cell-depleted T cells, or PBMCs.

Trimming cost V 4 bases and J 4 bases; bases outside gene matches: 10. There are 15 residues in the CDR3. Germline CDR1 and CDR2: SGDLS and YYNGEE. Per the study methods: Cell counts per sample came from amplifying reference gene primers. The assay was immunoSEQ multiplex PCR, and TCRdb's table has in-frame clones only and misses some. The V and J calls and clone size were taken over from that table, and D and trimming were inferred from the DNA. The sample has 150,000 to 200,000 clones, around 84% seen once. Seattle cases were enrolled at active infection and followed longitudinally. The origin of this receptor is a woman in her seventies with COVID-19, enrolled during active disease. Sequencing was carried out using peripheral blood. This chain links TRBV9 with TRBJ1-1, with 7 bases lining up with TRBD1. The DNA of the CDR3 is TGTGCCAGCAGCACCAGACAGGGTGGCCGCACTGAAGCTTTCTTT. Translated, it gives CASSTRQGGRTEAFF.